The rows below give T cell receptor beta chains drawn from one sample of a study of PD-1 blockade in classical Hodgkin lymphoma. This table comes from immunoSEQ multiplex PCR, and its TCRdb copy is limited to in-frame clones, with some not included. The sample lists roughly 25,000 clones, around 67% occurring once. The sequencing here drew on peripheral blood mononuclear cells (PBMCs), taken before the second cycle of nivolumab. The receptors stem from a human donor with classical Hodgkin lymphoma. CDR3s include the opening cysteine and the closing phenylalanine or tryptophan.

TRBJ2-5	TRBV6-5	CASKGWIYETQYF
TRBJ1-1	TRBV28	CASRRRGSPTEAFF
TRBJ1-2	TRBV7-2	CASSLRVYYGYTF
TRBJ2-3	TRBV28	CASSFQRGLPGTDTQYF
TRBJ1-5	TRBV28	CASSRDRTNQPQHF
TRBJ1-1	TRBV19	CASSQYTGYGEAFF
TRBJ2-3	TRBV6-1	CASSDSRPPDTQYF
TRBJ2-3	TRBV6-5	CASSYVGLAATDTQYF
TRBJ2-3	TRBV28	CASRPLSPWVRDHFTDTQYF
TRBJ1-1	TRBV13	CASSFRGLSNTEAFF
TRBJ1-1	TRBV7-9	CASSLVYGAFF
TRBJ2-5	TRBV5-4	CASSLLAGVDQETQYF
TRBJ2-1	TRBV7-2	CASSLGGDRYNEQFF
TRBJ2-5	TRBV11-3	CASSLEGRRETQYF
TRBJ2-5	TRBV7-2	CASSWAGQETQYF
TRBJ1-2	TRBV7-9	CASRWGQVEQKGDGYTF
TRBJ2-7	TRBV6-5	CASSPGARYEQYF
TRBJ2-7	TRBV6-6	CASSVPGGPYEQYF
TRBJ2-7	TRBV28	CASYRWGAPSYEQYF
TRBJ2-2	TRBV28	CASSLIPGQGAIPGELFF
TRBJ1-1	TRBV5-6	CASSSWPFKEGMNTEAFF
TRBJ1-5	TRBV10-3	CAISESGRANQPQHF
TRBJ1-5	TRBV10-2	CASSESGQRGQPQHF
TRBJ1-3	TRBV30	CAWSVRKEASGNTIYF
TRBJ2-7	TRBV28	CASSYRTGNSYEQYF
TRBJ2-7	TRBV11-2	CASSYGHSRNEQYF
TRBJ2-5	TRBV7-2	CASSPRQVGVFQETQYF
TRBJ2-1	TRBV7-2	CASSLGTSGNNEQFF
TRBJ2-7	TRBV12-2	CASRLERTSEYEQYF
TRBJ2-2	TRBV5-1	CASSSLGTGELFF
TRBJ1-1	TRBV28	CASSLRMVTEAFF
TRBJ2-2	TRBV14	CASSRGIGGRAVMSTGELFF
TRBJ1-3	TRBV19	CASSGQAISGNTIYF
TRBJ2-7	TRBV25-1	CASSGSAANYEQYF
TRBJ2-1	TRBV4-3	CASSQEGTSGSHEQFF
TRBJ2-3	TRBV7-2	CASSRDFTDTQYF
TRBJ2-1	TRBV6-6	CASIRTSGYNEQFF
TRBJ2-1	TRBV4-2	CASSQFSGRANNEQFF
TRBJ1-1	TRBV15	CATSRARGRTEAFF
TRBJ1-2	TRBV15	CATSRQGDGYTF
TRBJ2-3	TRBV4-1	CASSQDPQGEIRDTQYF
TRBJ1-1	TRBV7-2	CASSLAEGDRGLPFF
TRBJ1-1	TRBV19	CATDSDGNTEAFF
TRBJ2-2	TRBV7-8	CASSSIGTSRNTGELFF
TRBJ2-7	TRBV28	CASSTTRYEQYF